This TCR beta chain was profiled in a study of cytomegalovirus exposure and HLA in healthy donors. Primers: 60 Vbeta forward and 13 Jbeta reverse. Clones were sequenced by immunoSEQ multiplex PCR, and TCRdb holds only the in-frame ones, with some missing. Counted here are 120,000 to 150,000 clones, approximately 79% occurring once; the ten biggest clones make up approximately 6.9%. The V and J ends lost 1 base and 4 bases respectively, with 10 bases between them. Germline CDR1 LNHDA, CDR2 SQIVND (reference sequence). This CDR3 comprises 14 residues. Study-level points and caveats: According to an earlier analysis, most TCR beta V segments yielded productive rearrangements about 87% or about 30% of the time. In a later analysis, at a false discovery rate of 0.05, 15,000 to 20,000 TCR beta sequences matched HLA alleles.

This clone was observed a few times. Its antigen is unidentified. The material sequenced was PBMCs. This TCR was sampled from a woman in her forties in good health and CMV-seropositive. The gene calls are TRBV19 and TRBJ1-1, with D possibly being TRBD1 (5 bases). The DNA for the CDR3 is TGTGCCAGTAGTATAGGACAGTTCCTCACTGAAGCTTTCTTT. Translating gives CASSIGQFLTEAFF.